Following are 23 T cell receptor beta chains from one sample sequenced in a study of CD8+ T cells in alopecia areata. This sample's treatment: oral pan-JAK inhibitor, 5-10 mg twice daily. Extracted RNA was reverse transcribed, and the resulting cDNA served as sequencing template. Method: immunoSEQ multiplex PCR; TCRdb's copy keeps in-frame clones and lacks some. The sample holds over 100,000 clones; about 50% are singletons and the top ten take 0.46%. The sequencing here drew on CD4+ T cells sorted from blood, taken at week 4, from a patient treated with tofacitinib. All receptors come from a human donor with alopecia areata.

This clone was recorded once. V gene TRBV5-4 combines with J gene TRBJ2-6; D ambiguous. This CDR3 is 15 amino acids long. The V gene's germline CDR1 is SGHNT and CDR2 YYREEE (reference sequence). V dropped 2 bases and J dropped 0 bases, with 6 bases sitting between them. CDR3 residues: CASSFDLSGANVLTF. CDR3 DNA: TGTGCCAGCAGCTTCGACCTCTCTGGGGCCAACGTCCTGACTTTC.

V is TRBV5-1 and J is TRBJ2-7, with 7 nucleotides matching TRBD1. The CDR3 is made up of 12 amino acids. Losses at the gene ends were 4 bases for V and 6 bases for J; bases not matched to a gene: 4. CDR1 is SGHRS, CDR2 YFSETQ, per germline. The CDR3 DNA reads TGCGCCAGCAGCCGACAGGGATCCGAGCAGTACTTC. Translation gives CASSRQGSEQYF.

The chain carries TRBV29-1 and TRBJ1-1; D uncertain. Trimming pared 7 bases from V and 4 bases from J, leaving 13 bases between. This CDR3 spans 12 amino acids. Germline V CDR1 and CDR2: SQVTM, ANQGSEA. The CDR3 nucleotides are TGCAGCGCTCAATGGCGAGGCACTGAAGCTTTCTTT. Translation gives CSAQWRGTEAFF.

The rearrangement links TRBV27 to TRBJ2-6; D remains ambiguous. V was trimmed by 2 bases and J by 1 base, leaving 3 bases between them. The CDR3 spans 14 residues. Germline CDR1 MNHEY, CDR2 SMNVEV (reference sequence). CDR3 sequence (DNA): TGTGCCAGCAGTTTAAAGTCTGGGGCCAACGTCCTGACTTTC. Amino acid sequence: CASSLKSGANVLTF.

The J gene is TRBJ2-2, the V gene TRBV7-9, with TRBD2 matching 11 bases. The trim removed 8 bases at V and 6 bases at J, leaving 11 bases unmatched. The length of the CDR3 is 16 residues. Germline CDR1 reads SEHNR; CDR2 reads FQNEAQ (reference sequence). CDR3 coding DNA: TGTGCCAGCGGAAGCGGGACTAGCGGAGAGGCCGGGGAGCTGTTTTTT. It specifies CASGSGTSGEAGELFF.

This clone was counted between two and nine times. V gene TRBV6-1 combines with J gene TRBJ2-4, with TRBD1 matching 9 bases. Germline V lookup: CDR1 MNHNS, CDR2 SASEGT. Unmatched junction bases numbered 3, after V lost 2 bases and J lost 4 bases. There are 15 residues in the CDR3. The CDR3 protein is CASSEPGTGKNIQYF. The CDR3 nucleotides are TGTGCCAGCAGTGAACCCGGGACAGGGAAAAACATTCAGTACTTC.

The CDR3, as DNA: TGTGCCAGCACCCTCGGGGCTAGACAAGAGACCCAGTACTTC. Translation: CASTLGARQETQYF. The chain couples TRBV6-6 to TRBJ2-5, with D tentatively TRBD1 or TRBD2 (5 bases each). The CDR3 is 14 amino acids. Deletions cut 7 bases from V and 2 bases from J, with 14 bases between. Germline assignment: CDR1 MNHNY and CDR2 SVGAGI (reference sequence).

This sequence joins TRBV18 and TRBJ2-1, with D tentatively TRBD2 (5 bases). Germline values: CDR1 KGHSH, CDR2 LQKENI. This CDR3 region has 17 residues. V gave up 0 bases and J gave up 5 bases, with 17 bases separating them. The CDR3 reads CASSPPIGERRNNEQFF. The DNA for the CDR3 is TGTGCCAGCTCACCACCGATCGGGGAGCGTAGGAACAATGAGCAGTTCTTC.

The J gene is TRBJ2-5, the V gene TRBV30; the match to TRBD2 covers 7 bases. Germline values: CDR1 GTSNPN, CDR2 SVGIG (reference sequence). The CDR3 consists of 12 residues. In DNA form, the CDR3 reads TGTGCTCTGGGAGGGGCCGGGGAGACCCAGTACTTC. It is translated as CALGGAGETQYF. Based on the CDR3 plus reference TRBV30 and TRBJ2-5, the full variable domain is SQTIHQWPATLVQPVGSPLSLECTVEGTSNPNLYWYRQAAGRGLQLLFYSVGIGQISSEVPQNLSASRPQDRQFILSSKKLLLSDSGFYLCALGGAGETQYFGPGTRLLVL.

The chain links TRBV6-6 to TRBJ1-5; D remains ambiguous. Trimming took off 7 bases at V and 6 bases at J, with 10 bases between the two ends. Germline assignment: CDR1 MNHNY and CDR2 SVGAGI (reference sequence). The CDR3 sequence is 12 residues long. The CDR3 DNA reads as TGTGCCAGCAAGAGGTCGGGTCAGCCCCAGCATTTT. Its translation is CASKRSGQPQHF.

This clone was detected a few times. The chain links TRBV5-4 to TRBJ2-2, with a tentative D call TRBD2 (6 bases). The V end was cut by 4 bases, the J end by 4 bases, with 17 bases between. The germline gives CDR1 SGHNT, CDR2 YYREEE (reference sequence). This CDR3 spans 16 amino acids. This CDR3 reads CASSPPGLSTTGELFF. CDR3 DNA: TGTGCCAGCAGCCCTCCGGGACTTTCTACCACCGGGGAGCTGTTTTTT.

This clone was counted only a few times. The rearrangement links TRBV9 to TRBJ1-4; no firm D call. Germline V gene data show CDR1 as SGDLS and CDR2 as YYNGEE. The CDR3 sequence is 14 residues long. V was shortened by 4 bases and J by 8 bases, with 15 bases between the two germline ends. CDR3 protein: CASSPTGLGEKLFF. The CDR3 DNA reads as TGTGCCAGCAGCCCCACCGGCCTGGGGGAAAAACTGTTTTTT.

The chain carries TRBV29-1 and TRBJ1-1, with D possibly matching TRBD1 (5 bases). Trimming stripped 1 base from V and 3 bases from J, with 12 bases between. The CDR3 loop spans 14 amino acids. CDR1 and CDR2 (germline): SQVTM, ANQGSEA. The CDR3 is CSVEGRVSDTEAFF. CDR3 in DNA: TGCAGCGTTGAAGGCAGGGTCTCCGACACTGAAGCTTTCTTT. Together with reference TRBV29-1 and TRBJ1-1, the CDR3 gives the full variable domain: SAVISQKPSRDICQRGTSLTIQCQVDSQVTMMFWYRQQPGQSLTLIATANQGSEATYESGFVIDKFPISRPNLTFSTLTVSNMSPEDSSIYLCSVEGRVSDTEAFFGQGTRLTVV.

CDR3 in DNA: TGTGCCTGGAGCGGTCAGAGCAATCAGCCCCAGCATTTT. Its translation is CAWSGQSNQPQHF. The J gene is TRBJ1-5, the V gene TRBV30, with D unclear. The CDR3 is 13 amino acids. V shed 3 bases and J shed 1 base, with 7 bases lying between them. Germline CDR1 is GTSNPN and CDR2 is SVGIG (reference sequence).

Turning to this clone: This sequence may be a read error, since a much larger clone differs from it by one base. The chain recombines TRBV25-1 with TRBJ1-2, with 7 bases fitting TRBD1. The CDR3 totals 12 residues. Germline values: CDR1 MGHDK, CDR2 SYGVNS. Trimming removed 4 bases from V and 5 bases from J; junction bases left unmatched: 1. CDR3: CASSAQGYGYTF. DNA of the CDR3: TGTGCCAGCAGTGCACAGGGGTATGGCTACACCTTC.

V is TRBV2 and J is TRBJ1-5; possible D gene TRBD1, 6 bases. Deletions cut 8 bases from V and 2 bases from J, with 22 bases between. There are 17 residues in the CDR3. Germline CDR1 SNHLY, CDR2 FYNNEI. CDR3 in DNA: TGTGCCAGCTCTCCCGAGTCGGGGGCTAAGGGCAATCAGCCCCAGCATTTT. Residues: CASSPESGAKGNQPQHF.

The chain uses TRBV6-6 and TRBJ1-2; 7 nucleotides match TRBD1. The CDR3 spans 13 residues. J lost 6 bases, V lost 4 bases, and 5 bases had no gene match. The germline CDR1 and CDR2 sequences are MNHNY and SVGAGI (reference sequence). The CDR3 DNA reads as TGTGCCAGCAGTTCGGGACAGAAGCATGGCTACACCTTC. This encodes CASSSGQKHGYTF.

The J gene is TRBJ2-7, the V gene TRBV6-5, with a tentative D call TRBD1 (5 bases). Germline CDR1 reads MNHEY; CDR2 reads SVGAGI. V was cut by 2 bases and J by 5 bases, with 13 bases left in between. CDR3 length equals 14 residues. The CDR3 coding sequence is TGTGCCAGCAGTTACCGGCAGGGCAGGAACGAGCAGTACTTC. Its protein product is CASSYRQGRNEQYF.

The table lists this clone with a few counts. This chain joins TRBV23-1 and TRBJ2-5; 8 positions match TRBD2. TRBV23-1 is annotated as an ORF whose role is uncertain. The CDR3 contains 19 residues. V lost 4 bases, J lost 1 base, and 17 bases stayed unmatched. The CDR3 bases are TGCGCCAGCAGTCTAACCAATTTCATTGAGACTAGCGCCCAAGAGACCCAGTACTTC. Protein: CASSLTNFIETSAQETQYF.

This chain uses TRBV30 with TRBJ1-1; TRBD1 matches at 8 bases. J was trimmed by 0 bases and V by 3 bases; bases with no gene match: 3. This CDR3 spans 14 amino acids. From germline, CDR1 is GTSNPN and CDR2 SVGIG (reference sequence). The CDR3 loop reads CAWSPGQVNTEAFF. The CDR3 DNA reads as TGTGCCTGGAGCCCGGGACAGGTGAACACTGAAGCTTTCTTT.

The chain employs TRBV7-7 and TRBJ2-5, with D perhaps TRBD1 or TRBD2 (5 bases each). V was trimmed by 5 bases and J by 0 bases, leaving 10 bases between them. Germline CDR1 reads SSHAT; CDR2 reads FNYEAQ (reference sequence). This CDR3 spans 14 amino acids. The CDR3 is CASSAGTDQETQYF. In nucleotides, the CDR3 is TGTGCCAGCAGCGCCGGGACGGACCAAGAGACCCAGTACTTC.

V gene TRBV30 combines with J gene TRBJ2-2, with D possibly matching TRBD1 (5 bases). The CDR3 runs to 14 residues. The ends were cut back, 5 bases at V and 6 bases at J, with 16 bases in the middle. Per the germline V gene, CDR1 is GTSNPN and CDR2 is SVGIG (reference sequence). As DNA, the CDR3 is TGTGCCTGGCGGACACTTGGTCCCCCCGGGGAGCTGTTTTTT. It yields the protein CAWRTLGPPGELFF.

The rearrangement links TRBV6-5 to TRBJ2-3, with a tentative D call TRBD2 (5 bases). In germline, CDR1 is MNHEY, CDR2 SVGAGI. Trimming pared 2 bases from V and 6 bases from J, leaving 9 bases between. The CDR3 length is 13 residues. The CDR3 nucleotides are TGTGCCAGCAGTTACCTGAGGGAGGATACGCAGTATTTT. It specifies CASSYLREDTQYF.